The 21 T cell receptor beta chains below come from one sample, sequenced in a study of metastatic and nonmetastatic thyroid tumors. TCRdb reanalyzed the PCR reads via MiXCR. The table includes approximately 30,000 clones, about 30% detected once. Every patient was untreated before thyroid surgery. What was sequenced was blood. The receptors originated from a female donor with papillary thyroid cancer or a benign thyroid nodule (not recorded which). Some clones in this sample may be carry-over from other donors' samples.

The V call is TRBV5-1, the J call TRBJ1-3; D not resolved. Germline CDR1 reads SGHRS; CDR2 reads YFSETQ. The length of the CDR3 is 11 residues. Trimming stripped 7 bases from V and 8 bases from J, with 10 bases between. CDR3 DNA sequence: TGCGCCAGCGGTACGGAGTACACCATATATTTT. Amino acids: CASGTEYTIYF.

Regarding this clone: The CDR3 carries no conserved terminal phenylalanine or tryptophan, so it likely arises from a read error. The chain couples TRBV6-5 to TRBJ1-2, with TRBD1 identical over 7 bases. V was pared by 2 bases and J by 9 bases, with 6 bases of the junction left unmatched. The V gene's germline CDR1 is MNHEY and CDR2 SVGAGI. The CDR3 sequence is 13 residues long. This CDR3 reads CASSYKTGSCYTL. DNA of the CDR3: TGTGCCAGCAGTTACAAGACAGGGTCTTGCTACACCTTA.

This clone was seen many times. The V and J genes are TRBV18 and TRBJ2-1, with D perhaps TRBD1 or TRBD2 (5 bases each). V lost 4 bases and J 0 bases, leaving 7 bases between the germline ends. The CDR3 is 14 residues long. Germline CDR1 reads KGHSH; CDR2 reads LQKENI. The CDR3 loop is CASSQGSSYNEQFF. The CDR3 bases are TGTGCCAGCTCACAGGGGAGCTCCTACAATGAGCAGTTCTTC.

This clone was counted at least ten times. The V call is TRBV6-4, the J call TRBJ2-2; D gene uncertain. The germline V and J ends were trimmed by 0 bases and 4 bases, with 9 bases remaining between them. Germline V lookup: CDR1 MRHNA, CDR2 SNTAGT. This CDR3 spans 15 amino acids. CDR3 protein: CASSDSGVSTGELFF. The CDR3 DNA sequence: TGTGCCAGCAGTGACTCTGGAGTAAGCACCGGGGAGCTGTTTTTT.

This clone has ten or more counts. The chain uses TRBV20-1 and TRBJ1-2, with TRBD1 as a possible D gene (5 bases). Germline CDR1 and CDR2: DFQATT and SNEGSKA (reference sequence). The CDR3 is 16 amino acids. V was pared by 0 bases and J by 0 bases, with 14 bases between. The CDR3 DNA reads TGCAGTGCTAGAGATCCACGGGGGAAGGCTAACTATGGCTACACCTTC. Its protein product is CSARDPRGKANYGYTF.

This clone was detected ten times or more. The chain is built from TRBV29-1 and TRBJ2-1; 10 nucleotides line up with TRBD2. Germline V gene data show CDR1 as SQVTM and CDR2 as ANQGSEA. CDR3 length: 14 amino acids. V was clipped by 4 bases and J by 6 bases; unmatched bases: 6. The CDR3 nucleotides read TGCAGCGTTGCGGTGGTAGCGGGAGGCAATGAGCAGTTCTTC. Translation: CSVAVVAGGNEQFF.

The rearrangement joins TRBV29-1 to TRBJ2-7, with D possibly matching TRBD1 (7 bases). Trimming took off 8 bases at V and 7 bases at J, with 15 bases between the two ends. Germline V gene data show CDR1 as SQVTM and CDR2 as ANQGSEA. The CDR3 totals 11 residues. The chain's CDR3 is CSSRQGGEQYF. The CDR3 nucleotides are TGCAGCTCCAGACAGGGAGGTGAGCAGTACTTC.

The chain carries TRBV2 and TRBJ2-7; tentative D call: TRBD2 (5 bases). CDR3 length: 13 residues. Trimming removed 11 bases at V and 7 bases at J, with 21 bases between. The V gene's germline CDR1 is SNHLY and CDR2 FYNNEI. The CDR3 nucleotides are TGTGCCTGCCGCCGGGATCACAGTCAGGAGCAGTACTTC. This encodes CACRRDHSQEQYF. Full variable domain (outside the CDR3, taken from reference TRBV2 and TRBJ2-7): EPEVTQTPSHQVTQMGQEVILRCVPISNHLYFYWYRQILGQKVEFLVSFYNNEISEKSEIFDDQFSVERPDGSNFTLKIRSTKLEDSAMYFCACRRDHSQEQYFGPGTRLTVT.

This clone was seen ten or more times. The chain has TRBV6-1 and TRBJ1-2; a weak D match, TRBD1 (6 bases). Trimming took 7 bases from V and 8 from J, leaving 14 bases between them. The CDR3 loop spans 12 amino acids. CDR1 is MNHNS and CDR2 is SASEGT in the germline V gene. The CDR3 DNA is TGTGCCAGCAAACAGGGTCCATTCGGCTACACCTTC. Protein: CASKQGPFGYTF.

This clone was seen at least ten times. The chain recombines TRBV9 with TRBJ2-1; 8 bases agree with TRBD2. CDR3 size: 15 residues. V gave up 4 bases and J gave up 1 base; unmatched junction bases: 4. In germline, CDR1 is SGDLS, CDR2 YYNGEE. CDR3 nucleotides: TGTGCCAGCAGCCCGCGGGAGGCGTCCTACAATGAGCAGTTCTTC. Its translation is CASSPREASYNEQFF.

The table lists this clone with a few counts. The rearrangement uses TRBV27 and TRBJ2-7; TRBD2 matches 10 bases. Unmatched junction bases numbered 8, after V lost 3 bases and J lost 6 bases. The CDR3 loop spans 15 amino acids. Germline V gene data show CDR1 as MNHEY and CDR2 as SMNVEV (reference sequence). CDR3 in amino acids: CASSFSPSGRTEQYF. The DNA of the CDR3 is TGTGCCAGCAGTTTTTCGCCTAGCGGGAGAACCGAGCAGTACTTC.

This sequence joins TRBV11-2 and TRBJ2-3; D might be TRBD2 (5 bases). Per germline, CDR1 SGHAT and CDR2 FQNNGV. The CDR3 is 15 amino acids. Trimming took off 5 bases at V and 0 bases at J, with 12 bases between the two ends. The CDR3 here is CASSPDYLSTDTQYF. CDR3 bases: TGTGCCAGCAGCCCTGACTACCTAAGCACAGATACGCAGTATTTT.

This clone showed up many times. The CDR3 DNA is TGTGCCAGCATTGTCGGCGGACTGTCCGGGGAGCTGTTTTTT. Amino acid sequence: CASIVGGLSGELFF. The chain couples TRBV28 to TRBJ2-2, with D maybe TRBD2 (5 bases). Germline V gene data show CDR1 as MDHEN and CDR2 as SYDVKM. V lost 7 bases and J 6 bases, leaving 15 bases between the germline ends. The CDR3 loop spans 14 amino acids.

This clone came up many times. The chain has TRBV3-1 and TRBJ2-7; 12 bases line up with TRBD2. The V and J ends lost 1 base and 9 bases, in that order; junction bases with no gene match: 19. CDR1 and CDR2 (germline): LGHDT, YNNKEL (reference sequence). The CDR3 has 19 amino acids. CDR3 amino acids: CASSQGLDWLAGGSSRQYF. DNA of the CDR3: TGTGCCAGCAGCCAAGGTCTAGACTGGCTAGCGGGAGGGTCGTCACGGCAGTACTTC.

This sequence joins TRBV19 and TRBJ1-4, with a possible D match to TRBD1 (5 bases). There are 15 residues in the CDR3. Trimming stripped 5 bases from V and 0 bases from J, with 10 bases between. The germline V gene encodes CDR1 LNHDA and CDR2 SQIVND (reference sequence). The CDR3 region is CASSAPGATNEKLFF. CDR3 in DNA: TGTGCCAGTAGTGCCCCGGGGGCAACTAATGAAAAACTGTTTTTT.

This clone was seen repeatedly, ten times or more. The chain uses TRBV20-1 and TRBJ2-1; D gene ambiguous. V was cut by 2 bases and J by 9 bases, with 11 bases left in between. The germline V gene has CDR1 DFQATT and CDR2 SNEGSKA (reference sequence). The CDR3 consists of 12 residues. The DNA for the CDR3 is TGCAGTGCTAGATCTCCTCAGCGTGAGCAGTTCTTC. It yields the protein CSARSPQREQFF.

This clone was recorded at least ten times. V usage is TRBV20-1 and J usage is TRBJ2-7; D may be TRBD2 (6 bases). The CDR3 totals 15 residues. V was clipped by 5 bases and J by 3 bases, with 20 bases between them. Germline CDR1 DFQATT, CDR2 SNEGSKA (reference sequence). CDR3 in DNA: TGCAGTGCTTCCAACTCGGGTAGCGGAGGCTACGAGCAGTACTTC. Translation gives CSASNSGSGGYEQYF.

There are many counts of this clone. V and J are TRBV4-2 and TRBJ2-6, with D unresolved. This CDR3 comprises 16 residues. The germline CDR1 and CDR2 sequences are LGHNA and YNFKEQ. The V end was cut by 1 base, the J end by 0 bases, with 7 bases between. CDR3 sequence: CASSQAKGSGANVLTF. The CDR3, as DNA: TGTGCCAGCAGCCAAGCGAAGGGCTCTGGGGCCAACGTCCTGACTTTC.

This clone has a count of ten or more. The chain carries TRBV19 and TRBJ1-2, with D unclear. Germline CDR1 and CDR2: LNHDA and SQIVND (reference sequence). There are 13 residues in the CDR3. Trimming pared 2 bases from V and 10 bases from J, leaving 14 bases between. The CDR3 nucleotides read TGTGCCAGTAGTATATTCCGATCGGACGACTACACCTTC. This encodes CASSIFRSDDYTF.

The rearrangement joins TRBV11-1 to TRBJ2-1; 7 bases agree with TRBD2. V lost 1 base and J lost 6; bases outside the gene matches: 0. Germline V CDR1 and CDR2: SGHAT, FQDESV (reference sequence). The CDR3 totals 13 residues. The CDR3 DNA reads TGTGCCAGCAGCTTAGGACTAGCCAATGAGCAGTTCTTC. This translates into CASSLGLANEQFF.

CDR3 in amino acids: CASSLLFGRTNEQFF. CDR3 nucleotides: TGTGCCAGCAGCTTGCTTTTTGGTAGAACCAATGAGCAGTTCTTC. The chain joins TRBV5-4 to TRBJ2-1; no definite D call. Trimming took 1 base from V and 6 from J, leaving 14 bases between them. Per germline, CDR1 SGHNT and CDR2 YYREEE (reference sequence). This CDR3 has 15 residues. Drawing the rest from reference TRBV5-4 and TRBJ2-1, the complete variable domain is ETGVTQSPTHLIKTRGQQVTLRCSSQSGHNTVSWYQQALGQGPQFIFQYYREEENGRGNFPPRFSGLQFPNYSSELNVNALELDDSALYLCASSLLFGRTNEQFFGPGTRLTVL.